This TCR beta chain was found in a study of T-cell reconstitution after alpha-beta-depleted transplantation in children. Unique molecular identifiers tagged the TCRbeta library. TCRdb itself ran the PCR reads through MiXCR, one entry per CDR3 protein. The table includes nearly 400,000 distinct CDR3 sequences, around 20% detected once. Per the germline V gene, CDR1 is DFQATT and CDR2 is SNEGSKA (reference sequence). V was shortened by 6 bases and J by 1 base, with 13 bases between the two germline ends. There are 13 residues in the CDR3. The sequencing used PBMCs from the stem cell graft donor, collected from the stem cell graft. The V and J genes are TRBV20-1 and TRBJ2-7; D gene uncertain. The TCR originated in a human donor who donated a stem cell graft to a child with acute myeloid leukemia. CDR3 in amino acids: CSATHDTSYEQYF. CDR3 coding DNA: TGCAGTGCAACCCACGACACGTCCTACGAGCAGTACTTC.